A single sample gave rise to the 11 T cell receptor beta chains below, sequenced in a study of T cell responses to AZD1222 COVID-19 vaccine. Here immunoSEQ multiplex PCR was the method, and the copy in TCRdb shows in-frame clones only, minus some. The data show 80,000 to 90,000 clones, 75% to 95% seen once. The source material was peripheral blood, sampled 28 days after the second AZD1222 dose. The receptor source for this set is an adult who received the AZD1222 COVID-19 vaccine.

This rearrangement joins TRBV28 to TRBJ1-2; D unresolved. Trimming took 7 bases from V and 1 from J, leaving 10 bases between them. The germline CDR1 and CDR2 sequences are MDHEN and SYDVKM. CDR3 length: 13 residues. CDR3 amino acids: CASTLALNYGYTF. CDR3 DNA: TGTGCCAGCACCCTGGCCCTTAACTATGGCTACACCTTC.

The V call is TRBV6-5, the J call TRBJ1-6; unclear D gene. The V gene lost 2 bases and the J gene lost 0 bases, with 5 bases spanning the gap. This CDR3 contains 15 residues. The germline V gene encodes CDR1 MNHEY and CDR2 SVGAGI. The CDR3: CASSYQSSYNSPLHF. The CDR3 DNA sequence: TGTGCCAGCAGTTACCAGAGCTCCTATAATTCACCCCTCCACTTT.

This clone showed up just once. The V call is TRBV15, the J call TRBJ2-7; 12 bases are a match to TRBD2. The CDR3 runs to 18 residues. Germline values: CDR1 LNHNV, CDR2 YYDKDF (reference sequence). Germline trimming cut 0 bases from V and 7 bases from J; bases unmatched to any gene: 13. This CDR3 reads CATSREGGLAGLSKEQYF. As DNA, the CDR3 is TGTGCCACCAGCAGAGAGGGAGGACTAGCGGGGCTAAGTAAGGAGCAGTACTTC. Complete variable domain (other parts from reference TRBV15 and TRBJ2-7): DAMVIQNPRYQVTQFGKPVTLSCSQTLNHNVMYWYQQKSSQAPKLLFHYYDKDFNNEADTPDNFQSRRPNTSFCFLDIRSPGLGDTAMYLCATSREGGLAGLSKEQYFGPGTRLTVT.

CDR3 loop: CASSIGPRYYTDTQYF. The CDR3 DNA is TGTGCCAGTAGTATCGGCCCCCGTTATTACACAGATACGCAGTATTTT. This chain links TRBV19 with TRBJ2-3; D remains unclear. The CDR3 runs to 16 residues. V lost 3 bases, J lost 2 bases, and 15 bases lay in between. Germline values: CDR1 LNHDA, CDR2 SQIVND (reference sequence). Variable domain in full (rest from reference TRBV19 and TRBJ2-3): DGGITQSPKYLFRKEGQNVTLSCEQNLNHDAMYWYRQDPGQGLRLIYYSQIVNDFQKGDIAEGYSVSREKKESFPLTVTSAQKNPTAFYLCASSIGPRYYTDTQYFGPGTRLTVL.

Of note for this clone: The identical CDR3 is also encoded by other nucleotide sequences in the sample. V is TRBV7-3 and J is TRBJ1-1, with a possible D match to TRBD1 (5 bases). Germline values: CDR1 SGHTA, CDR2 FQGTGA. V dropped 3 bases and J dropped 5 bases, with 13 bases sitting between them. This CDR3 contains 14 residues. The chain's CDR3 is CASSLGGGSTEAFF. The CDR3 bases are TGTGCCAGCAGCTTGGGGGGAGGCAGTACTGAAGCTTTCTTT.

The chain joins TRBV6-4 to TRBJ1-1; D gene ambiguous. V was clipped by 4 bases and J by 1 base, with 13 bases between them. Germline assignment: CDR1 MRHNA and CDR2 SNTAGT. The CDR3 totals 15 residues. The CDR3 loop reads CASSAENRANTEAFF. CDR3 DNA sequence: TGTGCCAGCAGTGCGGAGAATCGGGCGAACACTGAAGCTTTCTTT.

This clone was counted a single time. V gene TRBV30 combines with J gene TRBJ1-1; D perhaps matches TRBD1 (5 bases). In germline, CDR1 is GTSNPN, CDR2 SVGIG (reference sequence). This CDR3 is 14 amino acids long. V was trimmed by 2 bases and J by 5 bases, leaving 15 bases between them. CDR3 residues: CAWSTTQVRTEAFF. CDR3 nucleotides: TGTGCCTGGAGTACCACACAGGTGAGGACTGAAGCTTTCTTT.

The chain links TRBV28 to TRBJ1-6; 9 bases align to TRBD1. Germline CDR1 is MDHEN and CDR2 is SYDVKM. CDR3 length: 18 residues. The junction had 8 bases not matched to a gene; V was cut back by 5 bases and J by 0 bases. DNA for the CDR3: TGTGCCAGCAGTACAGGACAGGGGCACAGCTCCTATAATTCACCCCTCCACTTT. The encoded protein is CASSTGQGHSSYNSPLHF.

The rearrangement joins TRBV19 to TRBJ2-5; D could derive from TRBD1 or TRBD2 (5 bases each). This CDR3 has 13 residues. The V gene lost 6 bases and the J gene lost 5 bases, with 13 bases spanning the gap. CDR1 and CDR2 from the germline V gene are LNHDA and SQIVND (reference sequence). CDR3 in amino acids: CASSNRWGETQYF. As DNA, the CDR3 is TGTGCCAGTAGCAACAGGTGGGGGGAGACCCAGTACTTC. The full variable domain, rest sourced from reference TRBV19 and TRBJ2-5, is DGGITQSPKYLFRKEGQNVTLSCEQNLNHDAMYWYRQDPGQGLRLIYYSQIVNDFQKGDIAEGYSVSREKKESFPLTVTSAQKNPTAFYLCASSNRWGETQYFGPGTRLLVL.

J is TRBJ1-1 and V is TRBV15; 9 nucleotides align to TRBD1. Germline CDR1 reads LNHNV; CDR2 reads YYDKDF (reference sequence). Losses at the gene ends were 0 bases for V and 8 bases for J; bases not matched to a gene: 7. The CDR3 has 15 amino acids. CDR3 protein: CATSRERTGVEEAFF. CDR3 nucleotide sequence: TGTGCCACCAGCAGAGAGCGGACAGGGGTAGAGGAAGCTTTCTTT.

In nucleotides, the CDR3 is TGTGCCAGCAGCCAATCACGAGGGAACACTGAAGCTTTCTTT. Residues: CASSQSRGNTEAFF. The V call is TRBV4-2, the J call TRBJ1-1, with no clear D. The V gene lost 2 bases and the J gene lost 1 base, with 8 bases spanning the gap. This CDR3 region has 14 residues. Looked up from germline, CDR1 is LGHNA and CDR2 is YNFKEQ.